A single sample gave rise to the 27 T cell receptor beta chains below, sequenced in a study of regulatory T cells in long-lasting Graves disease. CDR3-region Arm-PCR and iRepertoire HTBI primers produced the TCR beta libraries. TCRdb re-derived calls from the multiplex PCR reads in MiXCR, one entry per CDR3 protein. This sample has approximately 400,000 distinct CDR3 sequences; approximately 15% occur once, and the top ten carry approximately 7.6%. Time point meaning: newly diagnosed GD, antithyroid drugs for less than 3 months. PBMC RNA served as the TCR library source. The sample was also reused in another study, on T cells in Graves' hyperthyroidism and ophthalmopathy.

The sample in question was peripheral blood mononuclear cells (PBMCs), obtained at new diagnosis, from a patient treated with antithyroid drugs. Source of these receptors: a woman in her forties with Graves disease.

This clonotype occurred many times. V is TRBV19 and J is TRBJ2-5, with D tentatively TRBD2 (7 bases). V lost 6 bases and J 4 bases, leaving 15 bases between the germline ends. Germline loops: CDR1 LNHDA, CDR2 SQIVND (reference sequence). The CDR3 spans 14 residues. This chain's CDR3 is CASRERGAGETQYF. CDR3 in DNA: TGTGCCAGTAGGGAACGGGGGGCAGGAGAGACCCAGTACTTC.

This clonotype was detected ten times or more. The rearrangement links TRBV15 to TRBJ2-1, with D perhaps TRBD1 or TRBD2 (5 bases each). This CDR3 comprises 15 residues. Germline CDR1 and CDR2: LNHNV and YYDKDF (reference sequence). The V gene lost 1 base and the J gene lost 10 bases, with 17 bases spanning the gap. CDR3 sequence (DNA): TGTGCCACCAGCAGAGGTGGTGCTCAATGGGGGGAGCAGTTCTTC. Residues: CATSRGGAQWGEQFF. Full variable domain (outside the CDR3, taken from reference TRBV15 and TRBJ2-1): DAMVIQNPRYQVTQFGKPVTLSCSQTLNHNVMYWYQQKSSQAPKLLFHYYDKDFNNEADTPDNFQSRRPNTSFCFLDIRSPGLGDTAMYLCATSRGGAQWGEQFFGPGTRLTVL.

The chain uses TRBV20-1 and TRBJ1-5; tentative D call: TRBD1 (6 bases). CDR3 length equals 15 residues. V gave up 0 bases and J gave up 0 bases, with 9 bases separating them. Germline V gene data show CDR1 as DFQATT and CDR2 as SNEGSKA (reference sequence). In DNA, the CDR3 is TGCAGTGCTAGAGATGGGGGCTATAGCAATCAGCCCCAGCATTTT. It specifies CSARDGGYSNQPQHF.

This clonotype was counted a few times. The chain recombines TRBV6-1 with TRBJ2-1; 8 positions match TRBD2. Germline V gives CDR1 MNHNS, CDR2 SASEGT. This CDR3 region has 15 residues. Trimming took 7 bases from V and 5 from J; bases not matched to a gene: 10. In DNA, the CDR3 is TGTGCCAGCATTAGGACTAGCTCCGGGCACAATGAGCAGTTCTTC. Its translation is CASIRTSSGHNEQFF.

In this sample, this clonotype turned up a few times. This CDR3 reads CASRALGGNQPQHF. Here the CDR3 DNA reads TGTGCCAGCAGAGCCTTGGGGGGCAATCAGCCCCAGCATTTT. This sequence joins TRBV6-1 and TRBJ1-5; a weak D match, TRBD1 (5 bases). Between the trimmed V and J ends, which lost 6 bases and 2 bases, there was a span of 11 bases. Germline V gives CDR1 MNHNS, CDR2 SASEGT. The CDR3 is made up of 14 amino acids.

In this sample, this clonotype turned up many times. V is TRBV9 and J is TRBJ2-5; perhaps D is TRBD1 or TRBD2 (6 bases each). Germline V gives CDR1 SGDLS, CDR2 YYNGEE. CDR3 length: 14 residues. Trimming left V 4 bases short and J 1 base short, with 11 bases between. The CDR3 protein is CASSPRGGQETQYF. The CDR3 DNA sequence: TGTGCCAGCAGCCCCAGGGGAGGCCAAGAGACCCAGTACTTC.

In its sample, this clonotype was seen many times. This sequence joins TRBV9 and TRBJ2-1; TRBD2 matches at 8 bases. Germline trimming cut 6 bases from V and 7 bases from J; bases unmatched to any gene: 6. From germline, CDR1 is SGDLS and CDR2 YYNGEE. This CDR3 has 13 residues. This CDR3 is CASTREGLNEQFF. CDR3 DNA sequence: TGTGCCAGCACCCGGGAGGGCCTAAATGAGCAGTTCTTC. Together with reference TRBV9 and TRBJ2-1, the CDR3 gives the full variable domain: DSGVTQTPKHLITATGQRVTLRCSPRSGDLSVYWYQQSLDQGLQFLIQYYNGEERAKGNILERFSAQQFPDLHSELNLSSLELGDSALYFCASTREGLNEQFFGPGTRLTVL.

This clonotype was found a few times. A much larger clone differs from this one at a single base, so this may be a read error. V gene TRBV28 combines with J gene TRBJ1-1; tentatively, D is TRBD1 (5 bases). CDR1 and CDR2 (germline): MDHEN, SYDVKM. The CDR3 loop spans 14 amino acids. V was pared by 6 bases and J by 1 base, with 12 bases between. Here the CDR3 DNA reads TGTGCCAGCAGGGTACGGGGGGGGAACACTGAAGCTTTCTTT. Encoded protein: CASRVRGGNTEAFF.

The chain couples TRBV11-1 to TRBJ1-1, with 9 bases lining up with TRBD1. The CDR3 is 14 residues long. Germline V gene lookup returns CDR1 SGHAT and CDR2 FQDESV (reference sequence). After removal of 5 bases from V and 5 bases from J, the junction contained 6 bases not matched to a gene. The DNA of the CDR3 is TGTGCCAGCAGCCCGGACAGGGGTGGGACTGAAGCTTTCTTT. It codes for CASSPDRGGTEAFF.

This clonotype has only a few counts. In DNA, the CDR3 is TGCAGTGCTAGTGGGGCAGGCGGCAGTATCTATCAGCCCCAGCATTTT. It encodes CSASGAGGSIYQPQHF. The chain is built from TRBV20-1 and TRBJ1-5, with D possibly matching TRBD1 (5 bases). Germline assignment: CDR1 DFQATT and CDR2 SNEGSKA (reference sequence). CDR3 length equals 16 residues. V was trimmed by 3 bases and J by 5 bases, leaving 20 bases between them.

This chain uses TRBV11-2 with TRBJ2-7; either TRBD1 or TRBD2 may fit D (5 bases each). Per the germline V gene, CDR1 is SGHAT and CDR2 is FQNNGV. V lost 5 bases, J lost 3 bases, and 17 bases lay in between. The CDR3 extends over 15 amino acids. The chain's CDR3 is CASSRLGEPIYEQYF. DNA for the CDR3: TGTGCCAGCAGCCGGCTGGGGGAACCCATCTACGAGCAGTACTTC.

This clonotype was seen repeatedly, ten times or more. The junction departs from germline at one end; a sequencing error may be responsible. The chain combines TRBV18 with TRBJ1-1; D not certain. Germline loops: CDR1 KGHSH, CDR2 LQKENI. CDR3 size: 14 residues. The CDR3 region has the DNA TGTGCCAGCTCACCACCGGCGCCCTCGACTGAAGCCTTCTTT. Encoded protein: CASSPPAPSTEAFF.

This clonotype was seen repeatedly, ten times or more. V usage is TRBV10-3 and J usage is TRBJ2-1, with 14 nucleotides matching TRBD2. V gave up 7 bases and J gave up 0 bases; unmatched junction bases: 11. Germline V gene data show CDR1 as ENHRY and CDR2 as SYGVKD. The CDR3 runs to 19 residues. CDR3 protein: CAINPTSGRALSSYNEQFF. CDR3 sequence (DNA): TGTGCCATCAATCCGACTAGCGGGAGGGCCTTGAGCTCCTACAATGAGCAGTTCTTC.

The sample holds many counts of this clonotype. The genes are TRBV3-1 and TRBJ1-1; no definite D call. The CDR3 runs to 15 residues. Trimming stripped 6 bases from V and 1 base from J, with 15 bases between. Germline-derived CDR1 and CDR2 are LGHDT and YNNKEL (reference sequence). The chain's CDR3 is CASRQRGMGNTEAFF. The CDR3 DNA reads TGTGCCAGCAGACAAAGAGGGATGGGGAACACTGAAGCTTTCTTT.

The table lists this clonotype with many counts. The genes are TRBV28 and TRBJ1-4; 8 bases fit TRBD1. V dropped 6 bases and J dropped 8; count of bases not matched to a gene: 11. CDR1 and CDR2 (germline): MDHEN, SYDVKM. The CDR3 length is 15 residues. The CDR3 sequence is CASRLDRGGWEKLFF. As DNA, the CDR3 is TGTGCCAGCAGACTCGACAGGGGAGGTTGGGAAAAACTGTTTTTT.

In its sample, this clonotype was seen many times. CDR3 DNA: TGTGCCAGCAGTTCCGACAGGGGTGCTGAAAAACTGTTTTTT. The encoded protein is CASSSDRGAEKLFF. The chain couples TRBV27 to TRBJ1-4; 8 nucleotides align to TRBD1. This CDR3 region has 14 residues. CDR1 MNHEY and CDR2 SMNVEV come from the germline V gene (reference sequence). V lost 4 bases to trimming and J lost 7 bases; unmatched junction nucleotides: 5. Variable domain in full (rest from reference TRBV27 and TRBJ1-4): EAQVTQNPRYLITVTGKKLTVTCSQNMNHEYMSWYRQDPGLGLRQIYYSMNVEVTDKGDVPEGYKVSRKEKRNFPLILESPSPNQTSLYFCASSSDRGAEKLFFGSGTQLSVL.

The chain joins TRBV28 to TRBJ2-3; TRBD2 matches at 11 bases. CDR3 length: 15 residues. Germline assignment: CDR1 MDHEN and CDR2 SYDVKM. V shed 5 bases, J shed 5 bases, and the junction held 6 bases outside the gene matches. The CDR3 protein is CASSIAGGPVDTQYF. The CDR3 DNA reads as TGTGCCAGCAGTATAGCGGGAGGGCCGGTAGATACGCAGTATTTT.

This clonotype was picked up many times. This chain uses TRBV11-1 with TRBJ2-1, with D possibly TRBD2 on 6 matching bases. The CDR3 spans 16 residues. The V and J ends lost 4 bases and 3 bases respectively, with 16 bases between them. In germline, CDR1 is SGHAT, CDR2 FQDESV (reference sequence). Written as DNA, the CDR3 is TGTGCCAGCAGCTCTTTTACCGGGAGCGACTACAATGAGCAGTTCTTC. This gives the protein CASSSFTGSDYNEQFF.

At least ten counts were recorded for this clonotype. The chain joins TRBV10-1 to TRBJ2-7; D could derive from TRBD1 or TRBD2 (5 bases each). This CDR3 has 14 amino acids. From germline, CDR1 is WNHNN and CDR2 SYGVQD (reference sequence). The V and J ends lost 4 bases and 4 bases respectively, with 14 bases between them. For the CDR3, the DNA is TGCGCCAGCAGTGTGGGACCTCCTTTTTACGAGCAGTACTTC. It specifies CASSVGPPFYEQYF.

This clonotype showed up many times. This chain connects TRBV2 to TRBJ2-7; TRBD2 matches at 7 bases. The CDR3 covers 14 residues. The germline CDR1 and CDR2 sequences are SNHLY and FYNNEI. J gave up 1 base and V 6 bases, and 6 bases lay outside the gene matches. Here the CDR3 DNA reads TGTGCCAGCAGCCTTAACGGGAGGTCCTACGAGCAGTACTTC. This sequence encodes CASSLNGRSYEQYF. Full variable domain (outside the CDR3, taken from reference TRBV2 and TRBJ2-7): EPEVTQTPSHQVTQMGQEVILRCVPISNHLYFYWYRQILGQKVEFLVSFYNNEISEKSEIFDDQFSVERPDGSNFTLKIRSTKLEDSAMYFCASSLNGRSYEQYFGPGTRLTVT.

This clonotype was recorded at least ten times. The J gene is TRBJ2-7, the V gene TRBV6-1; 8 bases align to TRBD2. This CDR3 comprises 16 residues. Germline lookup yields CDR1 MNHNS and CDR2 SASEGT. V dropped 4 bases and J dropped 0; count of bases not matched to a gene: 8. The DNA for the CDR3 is TGTGCCAGCAGTGGGGTTCCAGCGGGGGTCTCCTACGAGCAGTACTTC. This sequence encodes CASSGVPAGVSYEQYF.

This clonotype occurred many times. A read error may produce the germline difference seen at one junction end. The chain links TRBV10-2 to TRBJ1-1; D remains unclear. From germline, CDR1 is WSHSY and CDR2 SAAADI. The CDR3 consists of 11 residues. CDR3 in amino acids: CASTENTEAFF. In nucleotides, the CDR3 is TGCGCCAGCACTGAGAACACTGAAGCTTTCTTT.

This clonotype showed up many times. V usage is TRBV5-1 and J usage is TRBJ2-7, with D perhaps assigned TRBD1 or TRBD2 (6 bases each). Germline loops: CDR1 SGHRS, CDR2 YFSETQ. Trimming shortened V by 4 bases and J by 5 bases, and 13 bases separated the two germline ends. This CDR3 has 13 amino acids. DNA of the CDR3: TGCGCCAGCAGCCTCCGGGGGCGCCACGAGCAGTACTTC. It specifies CASSLRGRHEQYF.

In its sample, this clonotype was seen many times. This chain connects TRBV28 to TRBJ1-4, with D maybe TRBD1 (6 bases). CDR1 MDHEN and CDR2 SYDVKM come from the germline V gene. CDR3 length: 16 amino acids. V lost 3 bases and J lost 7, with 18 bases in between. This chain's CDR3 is CASSLSPDRPPEKLFF. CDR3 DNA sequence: TGTGCCAGCAGTTTGTCCCCCGACAGGCCTCCTGAAAAACTGTTTTTT.

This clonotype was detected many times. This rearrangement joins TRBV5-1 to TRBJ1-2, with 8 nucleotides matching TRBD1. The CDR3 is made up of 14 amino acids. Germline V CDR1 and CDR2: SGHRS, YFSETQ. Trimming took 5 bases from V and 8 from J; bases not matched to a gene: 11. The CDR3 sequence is CASSPGQVLIGYTF. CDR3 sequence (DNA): TGCGCCAGCAGTCCGGGACAGGTGTTGATCGGCTACACCTTC.

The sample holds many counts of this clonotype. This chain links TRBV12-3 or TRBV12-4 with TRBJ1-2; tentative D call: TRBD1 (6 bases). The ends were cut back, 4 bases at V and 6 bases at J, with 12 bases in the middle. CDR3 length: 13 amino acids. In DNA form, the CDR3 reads TGTGCCAGCAGTTCCAACAGGGAAAATGGCTACACCTTC. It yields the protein CASSSNRENGYTF.

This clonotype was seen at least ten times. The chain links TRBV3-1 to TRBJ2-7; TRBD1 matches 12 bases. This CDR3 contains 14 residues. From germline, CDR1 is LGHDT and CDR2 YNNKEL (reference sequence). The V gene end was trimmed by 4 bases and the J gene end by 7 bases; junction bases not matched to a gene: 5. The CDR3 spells CASSPGTGGREQYF. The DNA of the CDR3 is TGTGCCAGCAGCCCAGGGACAGGGGGCCGGGAGCAGTACTTC.